This T cell receptor (beta chain) was identified during a study of early T cells in non-severe SARS-CoV-2 infection listed by TCRdb under 2021. Study-level background: TCR sequencing used bulk RNA from unsorted whole blood, so alpha and beta chains could not be paired. Results the study describes overall, beyond this receptor: Matching against VDJdb was skewed toward anti-spike CD8 responses, likely underestimated virus-specific expansions, and missed private and CD4 specificities.

CDR1 LGHDT and CDR2 YNNKEL were looked up in the germline V gene (reference sequence). From cysteine to phenylalanine, the CDR3 is 14 amino acids long. Only the CDR3 DNA stays, 42 bases, in frame from base 1. Deletion took 3 bases off V and 3 bases off J, with a span of 11 bases between the germline ends. This clonotype appeared many times. Its antigen is still unknown. There are no base qualities to consult, and no much larger clone falls within one base. Library creation used 5' RACE. The instrument given in TCRdb is NextSeq 500. Unique molecular identifiers were attached to individual cDNA molecules in the TCR library protocol so that sequencing error and PCR bias could be corrected. TCR alpha and beta chains were both sequenced, and the abundances of alpha and beta sequences in each sample were closely correlated with each other. The original methods were these. V gene, J gene and CDR3 annotation of TCR sequences was performed with Decombinator V4. Expanded TCRs were defined as changing significantly between any two time points under a Poisson model with p below 0.0001. Abundances of TCRs were expressed as counts per million after normalisation to the total number of TCRs sequenced in each sample. MAIT TCRs were defined by TRAV1-2 paired with TRAJ12, TRAJ20 or TRAJ33, and iNKT TCRs by TRAV10 paired with TRAJ18. A search of VDJdb, accessed on 1 November 2021, was run for TCRs annotated to CMV, EBV and SARS-CoV-2, with TCRs annotated for multiple antigens excluded. TCRdb trimmed public reads at Q25 via fastp, called clones via MiXCR and kept in-frame beta chains. Identical CDR3 protein sequences are pooled into one entry, listed with their most common genes and DNA. What appears here as the V and J calls and clone size reflects TCRdb's work, not the paper's. This sample holds approximately 90,000 distinct CDR3 sequences; roughly 15% were observed only once. 4.5% to 6% of the sample comes from the top ten.

This was a case-control study nested in a cohort of healthcare workers in London, UK, who had nasopharyngeal swab PCR tests and blood samples taken every week. Between 23 and 31 March 2020, the week of the UK lockdown, healthcare workers were enrolled and then followed up weekly for as long as 16 weeks. The source of this sequence is an adult who was a healthcare worker with PCR-confirmed SARS-CoV-2 infection or an uninfected control (not recorded which). Source: whole blood, taken at baseline. This chain joins TRBV3-1 to TRBJ1-1, and the D gene may be TRBD1, 5 bases matching. The DNA reads TGTGCCAGCAGCCACAGGGTCTCGGACACTGAAGCTTTCTTT. The resulting protein is CASSHRVSDTEAFF.